Included here is one T cell receptor (beta chain) sequence, with context. The data derive from a study of blood T cell repertoires in COVID-19. Study information: COVID-19 samples, acute and convalescent, were from the United States, Italy and Spain. PBMCs, B-cell-depleted T cells, or T cells provided the cDNA or gDNA that made up the material.

The CDR3 has 15 residues. Germline CDR1 reads MRHNA; CDR2 reads SNTAGT. Germline trimming cut 7 bases from V and 3 bases from J; bases unmatched to any gene: 11. The authors' processing: Reference gene primer amplification yielded estimated nucleated cell counts. Method: immunoSEQ multiplex PCR; TCRdb's copy keeps in-frame clones and lacks some. Clone size and the V and J calls come from that table; the DNA yielded D and trimming. The table records 55,000 to 90,000 clones, about four fifths of them present only once. The TCR comes from a woman in her 70s with acute or convalescent COVID-19. Sequencing input: peripheral blood. V and J are TRBV6-4 and TRBJ2-7, with TRBD1 matching 8 bases. This CDR3 is CASTPRATGGYEQYF. DNA of the CDR3: TGTGCCAGCACCCCGAGGGCAACAGGGGGCTACGAGCAGTACTTC.